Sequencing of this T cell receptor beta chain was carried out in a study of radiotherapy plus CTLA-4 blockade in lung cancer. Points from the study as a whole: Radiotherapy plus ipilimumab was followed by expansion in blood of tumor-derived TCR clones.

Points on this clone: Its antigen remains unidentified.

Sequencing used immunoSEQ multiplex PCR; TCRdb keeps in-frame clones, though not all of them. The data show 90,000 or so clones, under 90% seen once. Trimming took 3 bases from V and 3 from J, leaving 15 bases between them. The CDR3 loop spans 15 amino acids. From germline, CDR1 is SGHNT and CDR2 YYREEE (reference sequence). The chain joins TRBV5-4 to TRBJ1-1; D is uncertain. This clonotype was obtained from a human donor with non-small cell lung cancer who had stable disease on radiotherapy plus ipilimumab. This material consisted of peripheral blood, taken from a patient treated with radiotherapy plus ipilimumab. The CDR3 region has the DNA TGTGCCAGCAGCTCGAATTCCTTAGGGCACACTGAAGCTTTCTTT. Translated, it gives CASSSNSLGHTEAFF.